This T cell receptor beta chain originates from a study of T cells in Graves' hyperthyroidism and ophthalmopathy. Findings and caveats of the study: Ophthalmopathy was told apart from stable hyperthyroidism by a 13 V-J model. Most thyroid clonotypes expanded above 0.001 were also detected in blood.

The CDR3 sequence is 13 residues long. The germline V gene encodes CDR1 SGDLS and CDR2 YYNGEE. Trimming cost V 3 bases and J 2 bases, with 9 bases left between them. Amplification of TCR beta CDR3 regions used RNA as the template. First-round RT-PCR of the TCR CDR3 relied on the HTBI primer set. TCRdb itself ran the multiplex PCR reads through MiXCR, one entry per CDR3 protein. The sample consists of around 760,000 distinct CDR3 sequences, roughly a third of them appearing once. An absence of ophthalmopathy progression within 18 months meant stable Graves' hyperthyroidism. The diagnoses drew upon clinical symptoms, serum thyroxine and TRAb, thyroid ultrasound and orbital computed tomography. Note on this clonotype: As yet, its antigen is unknown.

Sequencing input: blood. The clonotype comes from a woman aged 40 to 49 with Graves' hyperthyroidism. The V call is TRBV9, the J call TRBJ2-7; D remains unclear. The CDR3 DNA reads as TGTGCCAGCAGCGCCGGACGGACCTACGAGCAGTACTTC. Amino acids: CASSAGRTYEQYF.